This section outlines one T cell receptor (beta chain) sequence together with its context. The sample is drawn from a study of blood T cell repertoires in COVID-19. Study information: Spain, Italy and the United States supplied samples that represented acute and convalescent COVID-19. PBMCs, B-cell-depleted T cells, or T cells were the source of the cDNA or gDNA that made up the material.

Each participant's cohort was designated according to participant-reported clinical history. Profiled with immunoSEQ multiplex PCR; TCRdb holds only in-frame clones, not every one. The sample yields around 150,000 clones, approximately 85% seen once. The TCR comes from a woman aged 50 to 60 with acute COVID-19. The source material was PBMCs or T cells enriched from blood (not recorded which).

CDR3 sequence (DNA): TGCGCCAGCAGCTTGGCTCGACAGGGAGGACACTATGGCTACACCTTC. Residues: CASSLARQGGHYGYTF. The chain couples TRBV5-1 to TRBJ1-2; TRBD1 matches at 7 bases. The CDR3 consists of 16 residues. CDR1 and CDR2 (germline): SGHRS, YFSETQ. Trimming cost V 0 bases and J 3 bases; bases outside gene matches: 8.